This paragraph reports one T cell receptor (beta chain). This sample is drawn from a study of blood T cells in healthy people across ages. The second PCR ran roughly 6 to 12 cycles with a sample-barcoded 5' primer and J-beta primers. TCRdb called the 5' RACE reads again in MiXCR, with one record for every CDR3 protein. Of approximately 800,000 distinct CDR3 sequences in the sample, about 53% are singletons; the top ten hold 41%. The sequence was obtained from a man older than 75 in good health. Sequenced material: blood.

Written as DNA, the CDR3 is TGTGCCAGCAGCTCGACGGCCTATGAGCAGTTCTTC. Its protein is CASSSTAYEQFF. This sequence joins TRBV9 and TRBJ2-1; no reliable D call. The CDR3 loop spans 12 amino acids. The germline gives CDR1 SGDLS, CDR2 YYNGEE. V gave up 4 bases and J gave up 8 bases, with 10 bases separating them.